This entry lists 28 T cell receptor beta chains sequenced from one sample in a study of T cells in Graves' hyperthyroidism and ophthalmopathy. Amplified TCR beta CDR3 regions came from RNA transcripts. When the TCR CDR3 underwent first-round RT-PCR, the HTBI primer set was used. Using its own MiXCR run on the multiplex PCR reads, TCRdb lists one record per CDR3 protein. The top ten clones hold around 13% of a sample with hundreds of thousands of distinct CDR3 sequences, more than 12% of them seen once. Material: blood. The receptors originated from a woman aged 45-59 years with Graves' ophthalmopathy.

This clonotype was found a few times. The rearrangement uses TRBV4-3 and TRBJ2-3, with 12 bases identical to TRBD1. Per germline, CDR1 LGHNA and CDR2 YSLEER. The V segment lost 0 bases and the J segment 3 bases; nucleotides outside the gene matches: 4. The CDR3 extends over 17 amino acids. CDR3 residues: CASSQESGQGATDTQYF. The CDR3 DNA is TGCGCCAGCAGCCAAGAGTCGGGACAGGGGGCAACAGATACGCAGTATTTT.

This clonotype has just a few counts. V and J are TRBV5-6 and TRBJ2-3; D is unresolved. Germline V gene data show CDR1 as SGHDT and CDR2 as YYEEEE. The CDR3 runs 13 residues. V was pared by 2 bases and J by 4 bases, with 8 bases between. The CDR3 DNA reads as TGTGCCAGCAGCTTTTCCTCGGCAGATACGCAGTATTTT. Its protein is CASSFSSADTQYF.

Note on this clonotype: A single base separates this from a much larger clone, so it may be a read error. The chain employs TRBV20-1 and TRBJ2-7, with D perhaps matching TRBD1 (6 bases). The V gene's germline CDR1 is DFQATT and CDR2 SNEGSKA (reference sequence). The CDR3 runs 14 residues. V was shortened by 3 bases and J by 5 bases, with 17 bases between the two germline ends. The chain's CDR3 is CSASSGAGVHEQYF. In DNA form, the CDR3 reads TGCAGTGCTAGCTCCGGGGCAGGGGTCCACGAGCAGTACTTC.

Ten or more counts support this clonotype. The V gene is TRBV13, the J gene TRBJ2-1; 11 nucleotides align to TRBD2. V lost 5 bases, J lost 3 bases, and 9 bases stayed unmatched. The CDR3 is 17 residues long. Germline V gene lookup returns CDR1 PRHDT and CDR2 FYEKMQ (reference sequence). CDR3: CASSPPTGLAVYNEQFF. CDR3 DNA: TGTGCCAGCAGCCCGCCCACGGGACTAGCGGTCTACAATGAGCAGTTCTTC.

This clonotype showed up many times. The chain employs TRBV12-3 or TRBV12-4 and TRBJ2-2; TRBD2 is a possible D gene (8 bases). This CDR3 region has 15 residues. V lost 5 bases and J lost 7, with 17 bases in between. The CDR3 DNA follows: TGTGCCAGCAGTGGGACGGGAGGGGGCATCGGGGAGCTGTTTTTT. Amino acid sequence: CASSGTGGGIGELFF.

As concerns this clonotype: One end of the junction varies from germline; a read error may be responsible. The J gene is TRBJ1-1, the V gene TRBV7-7; D is uncertain. Germline loops: CDR1 SSHAT, CDR2 FNYEAQ (reference sequence). The CDR3 is made up of 14 amino acids. CDR3 residues: CASSSLGPNTEAFF. Written as DNA, the CDR3 is TGTGCTAGCAGCTCACTCGGTCCGAACACTGAAGCTTTCTTT.

About this clonotype: The CDR3 does not close with the conserved phenylalanine or tryptophan, likely indicating a read error. The chain couples TRBV4-3 to TRBJ1-1, with a weak D call TRBD1 (6 bases). CDR1 is LGHNA and CDR2 is YSLEER in the germline V gene. V was shortened by 1 base and J by 0 bases, with 12 bases between the two germline ends. The CDR3 loop spans 16 amino acids. CDR3 residues: CASSQGVGQLNTEAFL. CDR3 DNA: TGCGCCAGCAGCCAAGGGGTTGGACAGTTGAACACTGAAGCTTTCCTT.

This clonotype has ten or more counts. V and J are TRBV2 and TRBJ2-2; the match to TRBD2 covers 10 bases. V shed 5 bases and J 6 bases; nucleotides not matched to a gene: 12. Germline V CDR1 and CDR2: SNHLY, FYNNEI. The CDR3 loop spans 17 amino acids. The CDR3 coding sequence is TGTGCCAGCAGTTATATTTTACTAGCGGGAAAGTCCGGGGAGCTGTTTTTT. Amino acids: CASSYILLAGKSGELFF. The full variable domain, its missing parts supplied by reference TRBV2 and TRBJ2-2, is EPEVTQTPSHQVTQMGQEVILRCVPISNHLYFYWYRQILGQKVEFLVSFYNNEISEKSEIFDDQFSVERPDGSNFTLKIRSTKLEDSAMYFCASSYILLAGKSGELFFGEGSRLTVL.

This clonotype turned up a few times. The rearrangement links TRBV28 to TRBJ1-4; unclear D gene. The germline gives CDR1 MDHEN, CDR2 SYDVKM. This CDR3 has 14 residues. V was trimmed by 6 bases and J by 3 bases, leaving 11 bases between them. CDR3 region: CASRRPPANEKLFF. DNA for the CDR3: TGTGCCAGCAGGAGGCCTCCGGCTAATGAAAAACTGTTTTTT.

Many counts were recorded for this clonotype. V and J are TRBV28 and TRBJ1-3; D is unclear. Germline values: CDR1 MDHEN, CDR2 SYDVKM. CDR3 length: 14 amino acids. V lost 3 bases and J lost 0, with 6 bases in between. The CDR3 region has the DNA TGTGCCAGCAGTTTGGGGTACTCTGGAAACACCATATATTTT. This codes for CASSLGYSGNTIYF.

This clonotype has at least ten counts. This chain links TRBV6-1 with TRBJ1-5, with no clear D. The CDR3 spans 13 residues. Germline CDR1 is MNHNS and CDR2 is SASEGT. Trimming shortened V by 6 bases and J by 6 bases, and 12 bases separated the two germline ends. The CDR3 spells CASRGESRQPQHF. DNA for the CDR3: TGTGCCAGCAGGGGTGAGTCTCGTCAGCCCCAGCATTTT.

J is TRBJ2-7 and V is TRBV7-3; possibly TRBD1 or TRBD2 for D (6 bases each). This CDR3 has 14 amino acids. CDR1 is SGHTA and CDR2 is FQGTGA in the germline V gene. Trimming removed 6 bases at V and 2 bases at J, with 14 bases between. The CDR3 DNA reads TGTGCCAGCAGTAAATCCGGGGGCCCCTACGAGCAGTACTTC. Amino acids: CASSKSGGPYEQYF.

This clonotype was counted at least ten times. Here the CDR3 DNA reads TGTGCCAGCAGCCAGAACAACTACGAGCAGTACTTC. Translation: CASSQNNYEQYF. The gene calls are TRBV14 and TRBJ2-7; D gene ambiguous. The CDR3 sequence is 12 residues long. Looked up from germline, CDR1 is SGHDN and CDR2 is FVKESK. The V end was cut by 3 bases, the J end by 3 bases, with 6 bases between.

This clonotype was seen many times. This chain connects TRBV28 to TRBJ1-2; TRBD1 agrees at 11 bases. From germline, CDR1 is MDHEN and CDR2 SYDVKM. This CDR3 has 15 amino acids. The junction had 5 bases not matched to a gene; V was cut back by 6 bases and J by 2 bases. As DNA, the CDR3 is TGTGCCAGCAGATACGGGACAGGGGGGAACTATGGCTACACCTTC. Translating it yields CASRYGTGGNYGYTF.

This clonotype was seen ten or more times. The CDR3: CASRKTGGNTEAFF. CDR3 bases: TGTGCCAGCAGAAAGACAGGGGGAAACACTGAAGCTTTCTTT. This chain connects TRBV2 to TRBJ1-1, with TRBD1 identical over 9 bases. CDR1 is SNHLY and CDR2 is FYNNEI in the germline V gene. This CDR3 has 14 residues. Trimming removed 6 bases from V and 2 bases from J; junction bases left unmatched: 4.

In its sample, this clonotype was seen many times. V usage is TRBV7-2 and J usage is TRBJ2-7; D unresolved. Germline-derived CDR1 and CDR2 are SGHTA and FQGNSA. Between the trimmed V and J ends, which lost 1 base and 0 bases, there was a span of 10 bases. The CDR3 sequence is 15 residues long. DNA for the CDR3: TGTGCCAGCAGCTTAGTTTTAAGTCACTCCTACGAGCAGTACTTC. This gives the protein CASSLVLSHSYEQYF.

This clonotype came up many times. The chain couples TRBV7-9 to TRBJ2-1; D perhaps matches TRBD1 (6 bases). The CDR3 spans 14 residues. Germline V lookup: CDR1 SEHNR, CDR2 FQNEAQ (reference sequence). The V end lost 1 base, the J end lost 5 bases, and 9 bases lay between the germline ends. The DNA for the CDR3 is TGTGCCAGCAGCTTAGAAGGGACAAACAATGAGCAGTTCTTC. Encoded protein: CASSLEGTNNEQFF.

This clonotype was counted ten times or more. This sequence joins TRBV18 and TRBJ2-5; 8 bases are a match to TRBD2. The CDR3 extends over 14 amino acids. Germline loops: CDR1 KGHSH, CDR2 LQKENI. The V and J ends lost 8 bases and 2 bases, in that order; junction bases with no gene match: 7. CDR3 coding DNA: TGTGCCAGCACCGAGCGGGAGTCGCAAGAGACCCAGTACTTC. This encodes CASTERESQETQYF.

This clonotype was seen repeatedly, ten times or more. The chain has TRBV7-2 and TRBJ2-7, with TRBD2 as a possible D gene (5 bases). This CDR3 contains 13 residues. From germline, CDR1 is SGHTA and CDR2 FQGNSA. Between the trimmed V and J ends, which lost 4 bases and 6 bases, there was a span of 13 bases. CDR3 loop: CASSSVRRAEQYF. CDR3 DNA: TGTGCCAGCAGCTCTGTTAGGCGGGCCGAGCAGTACTTC.

This clonotype was observed many times. The V call is TRBV9, the J call TRBJ1-1; perhaps TRBD1 as D (5 bases). V dropped 0 bases and J dropped 1 base, with 7 bases sitting between them. CDR3 length: 14 residues. In germline, CDR1 is SGDLS, CDR2 YYNGEE. The CDR3 DNA follows: TGTGCCAGCAGCGTAGCGGACAAGAACACTGAAGCTTTCTTT. It yields the protein CASSVADKNTEAFF. The variable domain in full, with the rest retrieved from reference TRBV9 and TRBJ1-1, is DSGVTQTPKHLITATGQRVTLRCSPRSGDLSVYWYQQSLDQGLQFLIQYYNGEERAKGNILERFSAQQFPDLHSELNLSSLELGDSALYFCASSVADKNTEAFFGQGTRLTVV.

This chain uses TRBV7-2 with TRBJ1-4; 7 nucleotides match TRBD1. Losses at the gene ends were 5 bases for V and 6 bases for J; bases not matched to a gene: 9. There are 15 residues in the CDR3. The V gene's germline CDR1 is SGHTA and CDR2 FQGNSA. CDR3 coding DNA: TGTGCCAGCAGCCAGGCCGGGACAGTGGATGAAAAACTGTTTTTT. It yields the protein CASSQAGTVDEKLFF. The full variable domain, in which reference TRBV7-2 and TRBJ1-4 provide the parts outside the CDR3, is GAGVSQSPSNKVTEKGKDVELRCDPISGHTALYWYRQSLGQGLEFLIYFQGNSAPDKSGLPSDRFSAERTGGSVSTLTIQRTQQEDSAVYLCASSQAGTVDEKLFFGSGTQLSVL.

This clonotype was found many times. The chain is built from TRBV2 and TRBJ2-3; D is uncertain. The germline V gene encodes CDR1 SNHLY and CDR2 FYNNEI. The CDR3 spans 12 residues. V lost 1 base and J 1 base, leaving 0 bases between the germline ends. The CDR3 coding sequence is TGTGCCAGCAGTGAAGGCACAGATACGCAGTATTTT. It codes for CASSEGTDTQYF.

This clonotype was recorded many times. The V gene is TRBV28, the J gene TRBJ2-3; 10 positions match TRBD1. Germline CDR1 MDHEN, CDR2 SYDVKM. This CDR3 is 18 amino acids long. Trimming removed 5 bases from V and 4 bases from J; junction bases left unmatched: 15. The CDR3 nucleotides are TGTGCCAGCAGTACCCTCCCACCGGGACAGGGGCCTGCAGATACGCAGTATTTT. Its translation: CASSTLPPGQGPADTQYF.

V usage is TRBV10-3 and J usage is TRBJ1-1; 12 positions match TRBD1. Trimming cost V 6 bases and J 1 base; bases outside gene matches: 12. This CDR3 region has 18 residues. Germline V lookup: CDR1 ENHRY, CDR2 SYGVKD. The CDR3 reads CAIRAGTGGQGRNTEAFF. CDR3 nucleotide sequence: TGTGCCATCAGGGCCGGGACAGGGGGCCAGGGCCGGAACACTGAAGCTTTCTTT.

The chain combines TRBV14 with TRBJ1-1, with unresolved D. Germline V CDR1 and CDR2: SGHDN, FVKESK. CDR3 size: 15 residues. The V gene lost 8 bases and the J gene lost 1 base, with 17 bases spanning the gap. CDR3: CASGPLMTGNTEAFF. CDR3 nucleotide sequence: TGTGCCAGCGGCCCCCTGATGACGGGGAACACTGAAGCTTTCTTT.

This clonotype occurred many times. V is TRBV7-2 and J is TRBJ2-5; D possibly corresponds to TRBD1 (5 bases). V lost 5 bases to trimming and J lost 2 bases, with 18 bases between them. Germline loops: CDR1 SGHTA, CDR2 FQGNSA. The CDR3 sequence is 16 residues long. The CDR3 region is CASSPHRSYVQETQYF. For the CDR3, the DNA is TGTGCCAGCAGCCCTCACAGGAGCTATGTACAAGAGACCCAGTACTTC.

This clonotype showed up many times. The chain couples TRBV11-1 to TRBJ2-1; D is unclear. Deletions cut 1 base from V and 5 bases from J, with 9 bases between. CDR1 is SGHAT, CDR2 FQDESV, per germline (reference sequence). CDR3 length equals 14 residues. CDR3 sequence: CASSLVIRDNEQFF. In DNA, the CDR3 is TGTGCCAGCAGCTTAGTGATTCGGGACAATGAGCAGTTCTTC.

This clonotype was picked up many times. The chain recombines TRBV6-1 with TRBJ2-7; weak D call: TRBD1 (6 bases). Germline V gene lookup returns CDR1 MNHNS and CDR2 SASEGT. The CDR3 totals 14 residues. V lost 2 bases and J lost 5, with 13 bases in between. This CDR3 reads CASSEYVRGDEQYF. In DNA form, the CDR3 reads TGTGCCAGCAGTGAATACGTCAGGGGCGACGAGCAGTACTTC.